The present T cell receptor beta chain was sequenced within a study of OX40 agonist ivuxolimab in advanced cancers. The overall study: Males comprised roughly four fifths of the group, whose mean age was roughly 60 years (range 23 to 79). Study outcomes and limitations: What antigens the expanded peripheral T cells recognized was never established. At doses 0.1 to 3.0 mg/kg, CD4+ and CD8+ clones expanded.

This CDR3 has 15 residues. Germline V gene lookup returns CDR1 SGDLS and CDR2 YYNGEE. The J segment lost 4 bases and the V segment lost 3 bases, leaving 8 bases of the junction unmatched. About this clone itself: Its antigen is not known.

TCRdb's table, derived via immunoSEQ multiplex PCR, lists solely in-frame clones and lacks some. The sample records around 64,000 clones, almost 85% being singletons. The cohort excluded patients with autoimmune disease history or systemic immunosuppression. The origin of this receptor is an adult with an advanced solid tumor such as melanoma, head and neck, liver or kidney cancer. V and J are TRBV9 and TRBJ1-1, with 8 bases identical to TRBD1. Sequences were derived from CD4+ or CD8+ T cells sorted from blood, sampled in a trial of the OX40 agonist ivuxolimab. The CDR3 is CASSGRDRGGTEAFF. Written as DNA, the CDR3 is TGTGCCAGCAGCGGAAGAGACAGGGGAGGCACTGAAGCTTTCTTT. The whole variable domain, filled in from reference TRBV9 and TRBJ1-1, reads DSGVTQTPKHLITATGQRVTLRCSPRSGDLSVYWYQQSLDQGLQFLIQYYNGEERAKGNILERFSAQQFPDLHSELNLSSLELGDSALYFCASSGRDRGGTEAFFGQGTRLTVV.